One and the same sample provided the 28 T cell receptor beta chains below, sequenced in a study of vaccination and CD4 T cells after COVID-19. These receptors are not linked to any known antigen. Treatment here: approximately nine-day PBMC culture with coronavirus spike peptide pools or control peptides (ViraFEST assay). Sequencing of DNA taken from cultured CD4+ T cells relied on the Oncomine TCR Beta short-read assay. MiXCR, run by TCRdb on the PCR reads, gives a single entry per CDR3 protein. The data hold some 15,000 distinct CDR3 sequences, with roughly 80% observed a single time. Specimen: CD4+ T cells from blood, cultured in vitro, collected after SARS-CoV-2 vaccination. The receptor set was obtained from a human donor who received a COVID-19 vaccine.

J is TRBJ1-5 and V is TRBV20-1, with D maybe TRBD1 (5 bases). Trimming took off 1 base at V and 7 bases at J, with 17 bases between the two ends. Germline V CDR1 and CDR2: DFQATT, SNEGSKA (reference sequence). This CDR3 is 15 amino acids long. The CDR3 sequence is CSARVLMGEGQPQHF. The CDR3 region has the DNA TGCAGTGCTAGAGTTCTCATGGGGGAGGGGCAGCCCCAGCATTTT.

The chain recombines TRBV19 with TRBJ2-7, with D perhaps TRBD1 or TRBD2 (5 bases each). Germline V gene data show CDR1 as LNHDA and CDR2 as SQIVND (reference sequence). The CDR3 is made up of 13 amino acids. Trimming removed 3 bases from V and 3 bases from J, with 9 bases in between. In DNA, the CDR3 is TGTGCCAGTAGTATCACAGGACTCTACGAGCAGTACTTC. Amino acids: CASSITGLYEQYF.

V and J are TRBV24-1 and TRBJ2-5; 8 nucleotides line up with TRBD1. The CDR3 runs to 15 residues. Trimming cost V 2 bases and J 0 bases; bases outside gene matches: 1. The germline CDR1 and CDR2 sequences are KGHDR and SFDVKD. The CDR3 DNA sequence: TGTGCCACCAGTGATTCGGACAGGGACCAAGAGACCCAGTACTTC. This sequence encodes CATSDSDRDQETQYF.

The V gene is TRBV2, the J gene TRBJ2-3; D gene unclear. V gave up 0 bases and J gave up 0 bases, with 4 bases separating them. CDR1 and CDR2 (germline): SNHLY, FYNNEI. The CDR3 totals 14 residues. The CDR3 region has the DNA TGTGCCAGCAGTGAAGCGCGAAGCACAGATACGCAGTATTTT. Its translation is CASSEARSTDTQYF.

This chain connects TRBV6-1 to TRBJ1-6; D unresolved. Germline values: CDR1 MNHNS, CDR2 SASEGT. V was pared by 6 bases and J by 0 bases, with 9 bases between. This CDR3 has 15 amino acids. This CDR3 reads CASRDASSYNSPLHF. The CDR3 DNA is TGTGCCAGCAGGGACGCGAGCTCCTATAATTCACCCCTCCACTTT.

The chain recombines TRBV30 with TRBJ1-6, with D maybe TRBD1 (5 bases). There are 16 residues in the CDR3. Germline-derived CDR1 and CDR2 are GTSNPN and SVGIG (reference sequence). The ends were cut back, 4 bases at V and 5 bases at J, with 18 bases in the middle. CDR3 sequence (DNA): TGTGCCTGGACCGCCGGGGGGGTAGGGGATAATTCACCCCTCCACTTT. It is translated as CAWTAGGVGDNSPLHF.

This chain joins TRBV20-1 and TRBJ2-7; 12 positions agree with TRBD2. CDR3 length: 15 amino acids. Germline V CDR1 and CDR2: DFQATT, SNEGSKA (reference sequence). With 2 bases clipped from V and 6 bases from J, the junction kept 8 bases outside the gene matches. CDR3 DNA sequence: TGCAGTGCTAGACCTAGCGGGGGGGTGTGGGGCGAGCAGTACTTC. The encoded protein is CSARPSGGVWGEQYF.

V gene TRBV9 combines with J gene TRBJ2-7; TRBD1 aligns across 8 bases. From germline, CDR1 is SGDLS and CDR2 YYNGEE. With 2 bases clipped from V and 3 bases from J, the junction kept 7 bases outside the gene matches. This CDR3 contains 15 residues. CDR3 sequence reads: CASSVGGQGNYEQYF. DNA for the CDR3: TGTGCCAGCAGCGTCGGAGGACAGGGAAACTACGAGCAGTACTTC.

This clonotype was detected a few times. The chain links TRBV10-1 to TRBJ1-3; no reliable D call. CDR1 WNHNN and CDR2 SYGVQD come from the germline V gene (reference sequence). This CDR3 spans 14 amino acids. The V gene lost 0 bases and the J gene lost 8 bases, with 11 bases spanning the gap. This CDR3 is CASSESGPPDTIYF. CDR3 DNA sequence: TGCGCCAGCAGTGAGTCCGGACCGCCGGACACCATATATTTT.

The rearrangement uses TRBV5-1 and TRBJ1-1; no clear D. Trimming pared 4 bases from V and 0 bases from J, leaving 10 bases between. Germline lookup yields CDR1 SGHRS and CDR2 YFSETQ. This CDR3 region has 14 residues. As DNA, the CDR3 is TGCGCCAGCAGCGAGGACCTCTTGAACACTGAAGCTTTCTTT. Translated: CASSEDLLNTEAFF.

The CDR3 here is CASSKTRQGPNYGYTF. CDR3 coding DNA: TGTGCCAGCAGCAAAACTAGACAGGGGCCTAACTATGGCTACACCTTC. The rearrangement uses TRBV2 and TRBJ1-2, with 8 bases lining up with TRBD1. The V gene end was trimmed by 6 bases and the J gene end by 0 bases; junction bases not matched to a gene: 9. Germline-derived CDR1 and CDR2 are SNHLY and FYNNEI. This CDR3 has 16 residues.

This chain uses TRBV2 with TRBJ1-1, with 7 bases lining up with TRBD1. Trimming took 5 bases from V and 3 from J; bases not matched to a gene: 6. There are 14 residues in the CDR3. Germline assignment: CDR1 SNHLY and CDR2 FYNNEI. CDR3 protein: CASSSPGGHTEAFF. The DNA for the CDR3 is TGTGCCAGCAGTTCCCCAGGGGGGCACACTGAAGCTTTCTTT.

CDR3 coding DNA: TGTGCCAGCAGCCCCTTCCTAGCGGGGGGGCAAGAGACCCAGTACTTC. This sequence encodes CASSPFLAGGQETQYF. The chain carries TRBV11-2 and TRBJ2-5; 12 bases match TRBD2. V lost 5 bases, J lost 2 bases, and 6 bases stayed unmatched. The CDR3 extends over 16 amino acids. Per germline, CDR1 SGHAT and CDR2 FQNNGV.

The genes are TRBV7-2 and TRBJ1-5, with a possible D match to TRBD1 (6 bases). CDR3 length: 15 amino acids. CDR1 is SGHTA and CDR2 is FQGNSA in the germline V gene. Trimming shortened V by 3 bases and J by 7 bases, and 16 bases separated the two germline ends. Written as DNA, the CDR3 is TGTGCCAGCAGCTTGGGAGTAGGGGGACGCCAGCCCCAGCATTTT. Its translation: CASSLGVGGRQPQHF.

The rearrangement joins TRBV20-1 to TRBJ1-1; perhaps TRBD1 as D (5 bases). Germline loops: CDR1 DFQATT, CDR2 SNEGSKA (reference sequence). The CDR3 is made up of 14 amino acids. Trimming shortened V by 5 bases and J by 1 base, and 14 bases separated the two germline ends. CDR3 DNA sequence: TGCAGTGCTGTCGGGGGGAGTACGAACACTGAAGCTTTCTTT. The encoded protein is CSAVGGSTNTEAFF.

The chain employs TRBV7-8 and TRBJ2-1; 10 nucleotides line up with TRBD2. The CDR3 runs 16 residues. Germline V CDR1 and CDR2: SGHVS, FQNEAQ. V shed 1 base, J shed 7 bases, and the junction held 7 bases outside the gene matches. Here the CDR3 reads CASSLGASGGMNEQFF. For the CDR3, the DNA is TGTGCCAGCAGCTTAGGAGCTAGCGGGGGTATGAATGAGCAGTTCTTC.

This clonotype was detected only a few times. The J gene is TRBJ1-5, the V gene TRBV20-1; unclear D gene. This CDR3 contains 13 residues. Germline-derived CDR1 and CDR2 are DFQATT and SNEGSKA (reference sequence). V was clipped by 4 bases and J by 7 bases, with 14 bases between them. The CDR3 loop is CSANKREGQPQHF. As DNA, the CDR3 is TGCAGTGCTAACAAGAGGGAAGGCCAGCCCCAGCATTTT.

This clonotype is labeled medium-sized. V is TRBV5-1 and J is TRBJ1-1; D is unresolved. The CDR3 is 13 amino acids. V was pared by 6 bases and J by 1 base, with 10 bases between. Germline V gives CDR1 SGHRS, CDR2 YFSETQ. CDR3 amino acids: CASTRTGNTEAFF. The CDR3 nucleotides are TGCGCCAGCACCAGGACTGGGAACACTGAAGCTTTCTTT.

The V gene is TRBV27, the J gene TRBJ2-2, with 9 nucleotides matching TRBD1. The CDR3 covers 15 residues. Germline lookup yields CDR1 MNHEY and CDR2 SMNVEV (reference sequence). The V and J ends lost 3 bases and 5 bases, in that order; junction bases with no gene match: 4. The CDR3 region has the DNA TGTGCCAGCAGTTTTGGGACAGGGTTGACCGGGGAGCTGTTTTTT. This encodes CASSFGTGLTGELFF.

The genes are TRBV23-1 and TRBJ1-5, with 7 bases aligning to TRBD1. TRBV23-1 is sorted into the ORF group, with uncertain function. J was trimmed by 1 base and V by 6 bases; bases with no gene match: 9. The CDR3 is 16 amino acids. The CDR3 protein is CASSQDRAGSNQPQHF. CDR3 DNA: TGCGCCAGCAGCCAAGACAGGGCTGGGAGCAATCAGCCCCAGCATTTT.

V gene TRBV7-9 combines with J gene TRBJ1-6; 12 nucleotides agree with TRBD1. In germline, CDR1 is SEHNR, CDR2 FQNEAQ (reference sequence). Trimming removed 5 bases from V and 17 bases from J; junction bases left unmatched: 7. The CDR3 loop spans 13 amino acids. CDR3 coding DNA: TGTGCCAGCAGCCCTGGGACAGGGGGCCTCGTCCACTTT. This translates into CASSPGTGGLVHF.

The rearrangement joins TRBV20-1 to TRBJ1-1; D may be TRBD1 (5 bases). Germline V gives CDR1 DFQATT, CDR2 SNEGSKA (reference sequence). V dropped 2 bases and J dropped 1 base, with 14 bases sitting between them. This CDR3 has 15 residues. The CDR3 region has the DNA TGCAGTGCTAGATTCCCGGACATCGGGAACACTGAAGCTTTCTTT. It specifies CSARFPDIGNTEAFF.

V and J are TRBV12-5 and TRBJ2-7, with 7 bases aligning to TRBD1. V gave up 6 bases and J gave up 2 bases; unmatched junction bases: 7. This CDR3 has 14 residues. Per the germline V gene, CDR1 is LGHNT and CDR2 is FRNRAP. The CDR3 sequence: CASGEDRLTYEQYF. In DNA form, the CDR3 reads TGTGCTAGTGGGGAGGACAGGTTGACCTACGAGCAGTACTTC. The full variable domain, rest sourced from reference TRBV12-5 and TRBJ2-7, is DARVTQTPRHKVTEMGQEVTMRCQPILGHNTVFWYRQTMMQGLELLAYFRNRAPLDDSGMPKDRFSAEMPDATLATLKIQPSEPRDSAVYFCASGEDRLTYEQYFGPGTRLTVT.

This chain joins TRBV20-1 and TRBJ2-7, with D perhaps matching TRBD1 (6 bases). The CDR3 contains 16 residues. The V and J ends lost 2 bases and 4 bases respectively, with 21 bases between them. Germline V CDR1 and CDR2: DFQATT, SNEGSKA (reference sequence). This chain's CDR3 is CSARNRLTGLRYEQYF. The CDR3 DNA is TGCAGTGCTAGAAACCGGCTGACAGGCTTGCGGTACGAGCAGTACTTC.

The chain is built from TRBV24-1 and TRBJ2-5, with 13 bases matching TRBD2. CDR1 and CDR2 (germline): KGHDR, SFDVKD. The V segment lost 4 bases and the J segment 5 bases; nucleotides outside the gene matches: 9. This CDR3 has 17 residues. The CDR3 sequence: CATSEPTSGGASETQYF. DNA of the CDR3: TGTGCCACCAGTGAGCCAACTAGCGGGGGGGCTTCTGAGACCCAGTACTTC.

The genes are TRBV7-3 and TRBJ2-2; D call uncertain. V was cut by 3 bases and J by 0 bases, with 5 bases left in between. The CDR3 length is 14 residues. Per germline, CDR1 SGHTA and CDR2 FQGTGA. The CDR3 sequence is CASSFSPNTGELFF. CDR3 coding DNA: TGTGCCAGCAGCTTTTCCCCGAACACCGGGGAGCTGTTTTTT.

The rearrangement uses TRBV6-1 and TRBJ1-2; 9 positions agree with TRBD1. The germline gives CDR1 MNHNS, CDR2 SASEGT. CDR3 length: 14 amino acids. Germline trimming cut 2 bases from V and 5 bases from J; bases unmatched to any gene: 3. This CDR3 reads CASSETDRGYGYTF. The CDR3 coding sequence is TGTGCCAGCAGTGAAACGGACAGGGGATATGGCTACACCTTC.

This clonotype was seen only once. The J gene is TRBJ1-2, the V gene TRBV5-4, with D possibly matching TRBD1 (6 bases). V lost 3 bases and J lost 1, with 10 bases in between. In germline, CDR1 is SGHNT, CDR2 YYREEE (reference sequence). The CDR3 extends over 14 amino acids. The CDR3 loop is CASSSDRFNYGYTF. The CDR3 region has the DNA TGTGCCAGCAGCTCGGACAGATTTAACTATGGCTACACCTTC.